This T cell receptor beta chain emerged from a study of cytotoxic CD8 clonotypes in ibrutinib-treated CLL. In the study overall: Specimens for response were gathered following a median 12 months of therapy, spanning 6 to 36.

TCRdb's table, derived via immunoSEQ multiplex PCR, lists solely in-frame clones and lacks some. In the table there are about 86,000 clones, about 86% of which are singletons. The germline CDR1 and CDR2 sequences are WSHSY and SAAADI. The length of the CDR3 is 14 residues. V shed 8 bases and J shed 2 bases, with 13 bases lying between them. This clone was recorded once. The rearrangement joins TRBV10-2 to TRBJ1-3; D gene uncertain. The sample consisted of PBMCs, taken before ibrutinib treatment. The sequence was obtained from a human donor with chronic lymphocytic leukemia. The DNA for the CDR3 is TGCGCCAGCCTGGCCACGAGCGCTGGAAACACCATATATTTT. This codes for CASLATSAGNTIYF.